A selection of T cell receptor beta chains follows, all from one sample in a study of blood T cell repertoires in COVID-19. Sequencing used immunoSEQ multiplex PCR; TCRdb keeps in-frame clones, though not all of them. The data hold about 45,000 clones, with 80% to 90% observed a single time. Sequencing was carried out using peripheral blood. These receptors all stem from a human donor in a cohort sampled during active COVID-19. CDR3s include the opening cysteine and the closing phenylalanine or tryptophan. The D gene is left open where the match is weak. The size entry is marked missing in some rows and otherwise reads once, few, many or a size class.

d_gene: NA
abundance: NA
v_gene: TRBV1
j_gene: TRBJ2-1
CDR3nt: TGCACCAGCAGCCCGGGACTAGCGGTTTACAATGAGCAGTTCTTC
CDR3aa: CTSSPGLAVYNEQFF

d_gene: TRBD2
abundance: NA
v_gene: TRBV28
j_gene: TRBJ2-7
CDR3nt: TGTGCCAGCAGAACCGGACTAGCGGGGGGGCCCGGGCAGTACTTC
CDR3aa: CASRTGLAGGPGQYF

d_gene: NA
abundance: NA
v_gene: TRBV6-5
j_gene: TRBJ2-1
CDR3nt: TGTGCCAGCAGTTATTCAGGACAGTATAATGAGCAGTTCTTC
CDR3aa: CASSYSGQYNEQFF

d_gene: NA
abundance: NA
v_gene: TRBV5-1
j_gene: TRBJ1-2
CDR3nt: TGCGCCAGCAGCCCGATCCTGGGGGGGAGCTATGGCTACACCTTC
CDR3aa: CASSPILGGSYGYTF

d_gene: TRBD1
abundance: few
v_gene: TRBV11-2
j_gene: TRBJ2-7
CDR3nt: TGTGCCAGCAGCTTAGGGGACAGGGGCTACGAGCAGTACTTC
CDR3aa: CASSLGDRGYEQYF

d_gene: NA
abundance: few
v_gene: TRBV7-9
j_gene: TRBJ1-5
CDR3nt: TGTGCCAGCAGCTTAGGAGGGATGCAGCCCCAGCATTTT
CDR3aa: CASSLGGMQPQHF

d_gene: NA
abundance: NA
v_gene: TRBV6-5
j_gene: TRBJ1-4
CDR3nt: TGTGCCAGCAGTTACTCTCCCCGGGGGGAAAAACTGTTTTTT
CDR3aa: CASSYSPRGEKLFF

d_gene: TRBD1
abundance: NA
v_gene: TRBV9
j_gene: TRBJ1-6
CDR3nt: TGTGCCAGCAGCGTATCGGGACAGGGGCCACTCTCCTATAATTCACCCCTCCACTTT
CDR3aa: CASSVSGQGPLSYNSPLHF

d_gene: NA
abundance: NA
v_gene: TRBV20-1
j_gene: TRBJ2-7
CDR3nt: TGCAGTGCTAGTGCTGGCACAGCGGAAGACTACGAGCAGTACTTC
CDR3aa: CSASAGTAEDYEQYF

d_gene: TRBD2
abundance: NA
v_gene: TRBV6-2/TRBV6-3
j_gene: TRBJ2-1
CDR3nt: TGTGCCAGCAGTTCCCCACTAGCGGGGGCCTACAATGAGCAGTTCTTC
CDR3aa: CASSSPLAGAYNEQFF

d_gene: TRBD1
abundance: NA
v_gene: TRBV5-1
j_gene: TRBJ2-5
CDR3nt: TGCGCCAGCAGCGCCGGGACAGGAGAAGAGACCCAGTACTTC
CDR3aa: CASSAGTGEETQYF

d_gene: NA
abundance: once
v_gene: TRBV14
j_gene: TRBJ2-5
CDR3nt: TGTGCCAGCAGCGCGGGGATGGGGCAAGAGACCCAGTACTTC
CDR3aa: CASSAGMGQETQYF

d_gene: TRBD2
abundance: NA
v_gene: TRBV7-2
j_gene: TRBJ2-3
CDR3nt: TGTGCCAGCAGCCCTTCACTGACTAGCGGTACGCAGTATTTT
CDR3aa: CASSPSLTSGTQYF

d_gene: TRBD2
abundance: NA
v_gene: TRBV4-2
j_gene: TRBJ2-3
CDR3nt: TGTGCCAGCGGAGCGGGGGGGCCGGCAGATACGCAGTATTTT
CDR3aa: CASGAGGPADTQYF

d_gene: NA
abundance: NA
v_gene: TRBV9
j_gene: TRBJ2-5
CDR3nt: TGTGCCAGCAGCGTAGGGATAGCGGAGCCTCAAGAGACCCAGTACTTC
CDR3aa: CASSVGIAEPQETQYF

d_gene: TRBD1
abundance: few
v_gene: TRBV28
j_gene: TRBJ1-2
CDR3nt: TGTGCCAGCGGGACAGGGTGGGGCTACACCTTC
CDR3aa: CASGTGWGYTF

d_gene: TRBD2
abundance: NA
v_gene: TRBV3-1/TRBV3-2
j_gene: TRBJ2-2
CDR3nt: TGTGCCAGCAGCTCGCCCGGGACTAGTTTTTGGGAGCTGTTTTTT
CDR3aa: CASSSPGTSFWELFF

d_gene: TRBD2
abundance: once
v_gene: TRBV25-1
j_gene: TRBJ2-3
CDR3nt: TGTGCCAGCAGCTTTGGGACTAGCGTTCCAGATACGCAGTATTTT
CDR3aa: CASSFGTSVPDTQYF

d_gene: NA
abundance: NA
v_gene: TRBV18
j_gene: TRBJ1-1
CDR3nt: TGTGCCAGCTCACCACCGTACAGGCGGGGCACTGAAGCTTTCTTT
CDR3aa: CASSPPYRRGTEAFF

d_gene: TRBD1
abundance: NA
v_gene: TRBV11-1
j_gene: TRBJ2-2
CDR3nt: TGTGCCAGCAGCTTACCAGGGGGCCGGGGTGGCGGGGAGCTGTTTTTT
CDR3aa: CASSLPGGRGGGELFF

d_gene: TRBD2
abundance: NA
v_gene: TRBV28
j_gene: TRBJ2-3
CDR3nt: TGTGCCAGCAGTTTGCCTAGCGGGGGCACAGATACGCAGTATTTT
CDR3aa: CASSLPSGGTDTQYF

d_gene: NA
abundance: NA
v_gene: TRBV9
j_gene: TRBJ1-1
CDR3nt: TGTGCCAGCAGCGTAGACAGGGCCGCTGAAGCTTTCTTT
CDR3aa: CASSVDRAAEAFF

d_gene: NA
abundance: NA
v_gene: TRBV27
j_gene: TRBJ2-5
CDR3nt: TGTGCCAGCAGTTCCTCCCAAGAGACCCAGTACTTC
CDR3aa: CASSSSQETQYF

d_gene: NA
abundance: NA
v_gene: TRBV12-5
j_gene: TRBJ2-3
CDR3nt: TGTGCTAGTGGGGGGGCAGGGCGCGCAGATACGCAGTATTTT
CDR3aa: CASGGAGRADTQYF

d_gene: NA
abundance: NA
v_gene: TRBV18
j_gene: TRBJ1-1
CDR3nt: TGTGCCAGCTCAGGCCGGGACATGAACACTGAAGCTTTCTTT
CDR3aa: CASSGRDMNTEAFF

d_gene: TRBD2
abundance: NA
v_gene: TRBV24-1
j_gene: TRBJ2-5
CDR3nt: TGTGCCACCAGTGATTTGCGGGGGGGGGCATTCCCAATACAAGAGACCCAGTACTTC
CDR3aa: CATSDLRGGAFPIQETQYF

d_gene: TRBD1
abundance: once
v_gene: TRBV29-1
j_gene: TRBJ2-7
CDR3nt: TGCAGCGTTGGGGACAGCACCTACGAGCAGTACTTC
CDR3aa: CSVGDSTYEQYF

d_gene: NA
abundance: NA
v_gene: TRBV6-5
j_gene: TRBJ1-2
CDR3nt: TGTGCCAGCAGTTACGACCCCGGAGATCATGGCTACACCTTC
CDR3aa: CASSYDPGDHGYTF

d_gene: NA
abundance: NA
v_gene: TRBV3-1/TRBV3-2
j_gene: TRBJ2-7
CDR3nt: TGTGCCAGCAGCCAAGATCCCAGGGGCCGCTACGAGCAGTACTTC
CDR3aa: CASSQDPRGRYEQYF

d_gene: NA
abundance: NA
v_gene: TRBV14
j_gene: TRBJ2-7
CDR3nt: TGTGCCAGCAGCCAGACTGGGGGGAACTACGAGCAGTACTTC
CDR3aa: CASSQTGGNYEQYF

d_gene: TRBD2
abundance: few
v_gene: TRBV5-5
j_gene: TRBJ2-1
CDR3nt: TGTGCCAGCAGCTTGGTTAGCGGGGGGTGGGTTTCTGAGCAGTTCTTC
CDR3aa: CASSLVSGGWVSEQFF

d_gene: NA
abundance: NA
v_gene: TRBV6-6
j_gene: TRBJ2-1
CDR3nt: TGTGCCAGCAGCCCCGGGGACAATGAGCAGTTCTTC
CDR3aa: CASSPGDNEQFF

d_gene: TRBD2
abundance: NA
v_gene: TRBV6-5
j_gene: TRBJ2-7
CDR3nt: TGTGCCAGCAGTAGGACTAGCGGGGGGTACGAGCAGTACTTC
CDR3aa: CASSRTSGGYEQYF

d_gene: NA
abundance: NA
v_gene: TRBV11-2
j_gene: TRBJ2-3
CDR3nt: TGTGCCAGCAGCTTAGTCCCAGTAACAGATACGCAGTATTTT
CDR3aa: CASSLVPVTDTQYF

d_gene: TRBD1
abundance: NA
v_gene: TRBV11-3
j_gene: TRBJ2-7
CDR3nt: TGTGCCAGCAGCCCCCGGACAGGGGGCGGCGAGCAGTACTTC
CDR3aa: CASSPRTGGGEQYF

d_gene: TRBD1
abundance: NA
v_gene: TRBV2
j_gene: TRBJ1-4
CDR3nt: TGTGCCACCCACGGGACAGGGCCTGAAAAACTGTTTTTT
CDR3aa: CATHGTGPEKLFF

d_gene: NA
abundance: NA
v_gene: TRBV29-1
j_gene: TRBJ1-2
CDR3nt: TGCAGCGTTGAAGAACTCTATGGCTACACCTTC
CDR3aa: CSVEELYGYTF

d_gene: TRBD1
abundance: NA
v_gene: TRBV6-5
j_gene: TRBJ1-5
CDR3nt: TGTGCCAGCAGCCGGGGACAGGGCGGTAGGCAGCCCCAGCATTTT
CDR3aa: CASSRGQGGRQPQHF

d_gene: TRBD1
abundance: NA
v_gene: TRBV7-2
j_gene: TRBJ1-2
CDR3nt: TGTGCCAGCAGCCCGGACAGGGGCTATGGCTACACCTTC
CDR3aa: CASSPDRGYGYTF

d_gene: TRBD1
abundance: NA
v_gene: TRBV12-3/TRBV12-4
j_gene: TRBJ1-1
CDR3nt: TGTGCCAGCAGGCTATCAGGGGGCACTGAAGCTTTCTTT
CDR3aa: CASRLSGGTEAFF

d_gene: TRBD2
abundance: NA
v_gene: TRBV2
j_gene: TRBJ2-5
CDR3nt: TGTGCCAGCAGTCCGACTAGCGGGGGGTCTCAAGAGACCCAGTACTTC
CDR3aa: CASSPTSGGSQETQYF

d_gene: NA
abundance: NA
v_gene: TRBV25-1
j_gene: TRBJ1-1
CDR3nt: TGTGCCAGCAGCATTCCCCGGGGGTGGGACACTGAAGCTTTCTTT
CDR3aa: CASSIPRGWDTEAFF

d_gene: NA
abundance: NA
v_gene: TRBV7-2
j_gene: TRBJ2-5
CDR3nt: TGTGCCAGCAGCCGCCGGGGGGCCTGGGAAGAGACCCAGTACTTC
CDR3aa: CASSRRGAWEETQYF

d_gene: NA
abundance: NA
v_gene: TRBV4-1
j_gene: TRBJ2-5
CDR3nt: TGCGCCAGCAGCCAGGCGGTAAGGGAGACCCAGTACTTC
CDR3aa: CASSQAVRETQYF

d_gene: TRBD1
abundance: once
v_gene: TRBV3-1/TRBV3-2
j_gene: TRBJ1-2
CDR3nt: TGTGCCAGCAGCCCCGGACAGGGGGCGAGTGGCTACACCTTC
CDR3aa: CASSPGQGASGYTF

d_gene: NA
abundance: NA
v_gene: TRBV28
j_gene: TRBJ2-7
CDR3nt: TGTGCCAGCACCCCCGGGAACTACGAGCAGTACTTC
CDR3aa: CASTPGNYEQYF

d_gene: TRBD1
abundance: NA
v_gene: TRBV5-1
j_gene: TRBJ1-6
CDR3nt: TGCGCCAGCAGCTTGTCAGGACAGGGGATGCGGAGTTCACCCCTCCACTTT
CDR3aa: CASSLSGQGMRSSPLHF

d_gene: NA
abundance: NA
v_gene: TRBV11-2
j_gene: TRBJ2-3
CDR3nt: TGTGCCAGCAGCCGGGGTCCCGGCAGCACAGATACGCAGTATTTT
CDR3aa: CASSRGPGSTDTQYF

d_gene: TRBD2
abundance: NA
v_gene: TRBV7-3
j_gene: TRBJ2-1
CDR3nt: TGTGCCAGCAGCTCCCCCGGACTAGCGGGGGGATCTGAGCAGTTCTTC
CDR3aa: CASSSPGLAGGSEQFF

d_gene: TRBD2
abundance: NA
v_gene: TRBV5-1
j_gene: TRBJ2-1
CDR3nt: TGCGCCAGCAGCCACGGACTAGCGGGGGGGGCTGAGCAGTTCTTC
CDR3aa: CASSHGLAGGAEQFF

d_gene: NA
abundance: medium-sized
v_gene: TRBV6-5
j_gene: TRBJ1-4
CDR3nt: TGTGCCAGCAGGCCAGGGGTCACTAATGAAAAACTGTTTTTT
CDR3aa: CASRPGVTNEKLFF

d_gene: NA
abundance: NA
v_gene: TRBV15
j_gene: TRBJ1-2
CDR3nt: TGTGCCACCAGCAGAGACAGATCTGGCTACACCTTC
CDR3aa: CATSRDRSGYTF